The clone carrying this T cell receptor (beta chain) showed up many times. Peripheral blood was drawn, around 9.4 milliliters per donor. This sample is part of a study of blood T cells in healthy people across ages. With a J-beta primer mix and a sample-barcoded 5' primer, a second PCR ran about 7 to 11 cycles. MiXCR, applied by TCRdb to the 5' RACE reads, yields one record per CDR3 protein. Seen here are about 1.7 million distinct CDR3 sequences, 28% observed once, and the top ten hold about 7.7%. V lost 1 base, J lost 8 bases, and 5 bases lay in between. This CDR3 is 12 amino acids long. CDR1 is SGHTA and CDR2 is FQGNSA in the germline V gene.

Sequencing was performed on blood. This receptor was identified in a woman aged 25 to 39 in good health. The V call is TRBV7-2, the J call TRBJ2-2; D unclear. The CDR3 here is CASSLVVGELFF. CDR3 sequence (DNA): TGTGCCAGCAGCTTAGTAGTGGGGGAGCTGTTTTTT.